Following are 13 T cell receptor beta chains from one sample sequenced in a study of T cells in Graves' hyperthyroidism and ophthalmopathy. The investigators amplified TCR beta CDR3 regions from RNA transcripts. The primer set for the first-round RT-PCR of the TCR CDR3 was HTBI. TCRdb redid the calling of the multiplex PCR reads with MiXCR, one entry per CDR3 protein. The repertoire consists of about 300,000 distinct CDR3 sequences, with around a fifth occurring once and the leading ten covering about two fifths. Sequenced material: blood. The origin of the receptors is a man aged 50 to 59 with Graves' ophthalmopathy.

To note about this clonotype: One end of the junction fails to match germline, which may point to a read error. The CDR3 loop reads CASGYSPMSPAKNIQYF. The DNA of the CDR3 is TGTGCCAGCGGTTACTCCCCCATGTCTCCGGCCAAAAACATTCAGTACTTC. The chain has TRBV6-5 and TRBJ2-4; D is unresolved. CDR1 MNHEY and CDR2 SVGAGI come from the germline V gene. CDR3 size: 17 residues.

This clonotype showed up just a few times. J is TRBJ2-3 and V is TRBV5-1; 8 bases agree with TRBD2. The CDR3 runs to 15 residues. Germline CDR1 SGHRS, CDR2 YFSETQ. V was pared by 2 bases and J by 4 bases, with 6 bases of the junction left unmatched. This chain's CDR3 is CASSFLSGSADTQYF. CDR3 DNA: TGCGCCAGCAGCTTCCTAAGCGGGAGTGCAGATACGCAGTATTTT. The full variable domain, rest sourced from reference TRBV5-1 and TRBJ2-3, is KAGVTQTPRYLIKTRGQQVTLSCSPISGHRSVSWYQQTPGQGLQFLFEYFSETQRNKGNFPGRFSGRQFSNSRSEMNVSTLELGDSALYLCASSFLSGSADTQYFGPGTRLTVL.

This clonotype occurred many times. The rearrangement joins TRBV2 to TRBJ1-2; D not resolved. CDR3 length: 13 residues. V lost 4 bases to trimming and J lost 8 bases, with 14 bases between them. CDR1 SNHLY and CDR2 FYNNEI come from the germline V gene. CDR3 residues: CASSARRAGGYTF. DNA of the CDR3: TGTGCCAGCAGTGCTCGAAGGGCGGGGGGCTACACCTTC. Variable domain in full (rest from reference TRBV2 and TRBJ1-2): EPEVTQTPSHQVTQMGQEVILRCVPISNHLYFYWYRQILGQKVEFLVSFYNNEISEKSEIFDDQFSVERPDGSNFTLKIRSTKLEDSAMYFCASSARRAGGYTFGSGTRLTVV.

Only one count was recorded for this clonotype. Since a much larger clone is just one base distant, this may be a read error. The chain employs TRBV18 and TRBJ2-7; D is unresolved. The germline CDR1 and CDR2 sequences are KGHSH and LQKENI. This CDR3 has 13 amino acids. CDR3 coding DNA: TGTGCCAGCTCCCCCGCTGTGGAATACGGGCAGTACTTC. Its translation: CASSPAVEYGQYF. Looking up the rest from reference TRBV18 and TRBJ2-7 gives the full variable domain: NAGVMQNPRHLVRRRGQEARLRCSPMKGHSHVYWYRQLPEEGLKFMVYLQKENIIDESGMPKERFSAEFPKEGPSILRIQQVVRGDSAAYFCASSPAVEYGQYFGPGTRLTVT.

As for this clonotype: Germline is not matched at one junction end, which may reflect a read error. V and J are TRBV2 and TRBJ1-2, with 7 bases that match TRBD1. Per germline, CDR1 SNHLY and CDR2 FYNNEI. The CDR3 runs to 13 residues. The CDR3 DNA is TGTACCAGCAGTAAGGGGGCCCCTTATGGCTACACCTTC. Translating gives CTSSKGAPYGYTF.

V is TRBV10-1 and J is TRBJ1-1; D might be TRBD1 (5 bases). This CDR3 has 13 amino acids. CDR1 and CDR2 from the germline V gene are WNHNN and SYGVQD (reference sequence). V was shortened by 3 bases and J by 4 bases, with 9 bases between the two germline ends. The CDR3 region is CASSERQSTEAFF. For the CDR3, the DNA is TGCGCCAGCAGTGAAAGACAGAGCACTGAAGCTTTCTTT.

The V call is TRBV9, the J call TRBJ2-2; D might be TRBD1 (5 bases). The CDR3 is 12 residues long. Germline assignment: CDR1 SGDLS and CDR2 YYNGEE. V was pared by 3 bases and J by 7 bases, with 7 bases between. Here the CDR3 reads CASSGQGGELFF. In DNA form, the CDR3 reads TGTGCCAGCAGCGGGCAGGGCGGGGAGCTGTTTTTT.

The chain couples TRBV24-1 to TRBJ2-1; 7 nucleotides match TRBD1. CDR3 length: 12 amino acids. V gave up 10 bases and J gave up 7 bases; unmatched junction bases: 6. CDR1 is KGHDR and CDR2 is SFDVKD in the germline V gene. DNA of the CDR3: TGTGCCACGGGACAGACTGTAAATGAGCAGTTCTTC. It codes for CATGQTVNEQFF.

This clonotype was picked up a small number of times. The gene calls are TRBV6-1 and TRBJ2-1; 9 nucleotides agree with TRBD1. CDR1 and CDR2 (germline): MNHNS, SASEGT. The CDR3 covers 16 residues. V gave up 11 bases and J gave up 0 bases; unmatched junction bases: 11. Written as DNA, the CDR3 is TGTGCCGCTCCGACCGGGGGACAGGGCTCCTACAATGAGCAGTTCTTC. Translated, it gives CAAPTGGQGSYNEQFF.

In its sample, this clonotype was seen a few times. CDR3 DNA: TGCGCCAGCAGCCGAGAGGGGACAGGGGTTGACTATGGCTACACCTTC. It translates to CASSREGTGVDYGYTF. The chain recombines TRBV4-1 with TRBJ1-2; 10 bases are a match to TRBD1. Trimming at V came to 4 bases and at J to 3 bases, leaving 8 bases not matched to a gene. Germline CDR1 is MGHRA and CDR2 is YSYEKL. This CDR3 contains 16 residues.

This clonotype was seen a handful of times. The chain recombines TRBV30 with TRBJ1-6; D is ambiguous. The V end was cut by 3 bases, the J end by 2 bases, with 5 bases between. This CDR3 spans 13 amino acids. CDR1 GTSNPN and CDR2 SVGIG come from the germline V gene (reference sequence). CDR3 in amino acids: CAWRGTYNSPLHF. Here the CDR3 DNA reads TGTGCCTGGAGGGGGACCTATAATTCACCCCTCCACTTT.

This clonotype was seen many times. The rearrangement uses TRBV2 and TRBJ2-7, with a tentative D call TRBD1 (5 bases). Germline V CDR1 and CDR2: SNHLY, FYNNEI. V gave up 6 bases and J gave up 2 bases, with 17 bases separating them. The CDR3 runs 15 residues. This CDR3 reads CASSAGHPGTYEQYF. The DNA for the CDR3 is TGTGCCAGCAGCGCAGGGCATCCAGGAACCTACGAGCAGTACTTC. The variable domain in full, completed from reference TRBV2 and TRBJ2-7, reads EPEVTQTPSHQVTQMGQEVILRCVPISNHLYFYWYRQILGQKVEFLVSFYNNEISEKSEIFDDQFSVERPDGSNFTLKIRSTKLEDSAMYFCASSAGHPGTYEQYFGPGTRLTVT.

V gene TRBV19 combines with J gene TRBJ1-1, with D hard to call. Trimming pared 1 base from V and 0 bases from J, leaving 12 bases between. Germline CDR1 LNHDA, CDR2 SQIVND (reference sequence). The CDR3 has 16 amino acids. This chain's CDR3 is CASSIAPNSLNTEAFF. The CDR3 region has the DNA TGTGCCAGTAGTATAGCCCCAAACAGCCTGAACACTGAAGCTTTCTTT.